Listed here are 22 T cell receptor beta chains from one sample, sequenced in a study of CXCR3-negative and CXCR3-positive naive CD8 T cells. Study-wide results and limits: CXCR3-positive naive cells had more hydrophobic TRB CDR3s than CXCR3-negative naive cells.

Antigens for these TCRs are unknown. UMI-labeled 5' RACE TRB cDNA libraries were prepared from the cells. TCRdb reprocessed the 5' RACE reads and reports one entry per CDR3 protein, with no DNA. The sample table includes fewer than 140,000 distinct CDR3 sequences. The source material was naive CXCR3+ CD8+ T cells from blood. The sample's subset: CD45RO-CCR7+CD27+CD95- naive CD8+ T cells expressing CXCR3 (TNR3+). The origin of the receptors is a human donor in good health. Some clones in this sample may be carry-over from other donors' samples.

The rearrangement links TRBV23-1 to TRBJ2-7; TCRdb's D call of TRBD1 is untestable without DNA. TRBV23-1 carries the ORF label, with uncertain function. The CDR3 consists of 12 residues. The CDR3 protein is CASSQSGTGSNF.

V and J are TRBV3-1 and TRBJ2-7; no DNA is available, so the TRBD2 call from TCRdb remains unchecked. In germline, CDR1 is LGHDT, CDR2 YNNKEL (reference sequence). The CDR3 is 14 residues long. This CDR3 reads CASSQVIAGDEQYF.

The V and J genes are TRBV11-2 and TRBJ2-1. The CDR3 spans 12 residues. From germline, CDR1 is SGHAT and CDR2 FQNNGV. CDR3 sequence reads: CASSPREWEQFF.

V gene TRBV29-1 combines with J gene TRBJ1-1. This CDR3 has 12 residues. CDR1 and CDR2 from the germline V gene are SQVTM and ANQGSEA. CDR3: CSVGRMNTEAFF. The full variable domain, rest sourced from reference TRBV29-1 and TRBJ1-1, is SAVISQKPSRDICQRGTSLTIQCQVDSQVTMMFWYRQQPGQSLTLIATANQGSEATYESGFVIDKFPISRPNLTFSTLTVSNMSPEDSSIYLCSVGRMNTEAFFGQGTRLTVV.

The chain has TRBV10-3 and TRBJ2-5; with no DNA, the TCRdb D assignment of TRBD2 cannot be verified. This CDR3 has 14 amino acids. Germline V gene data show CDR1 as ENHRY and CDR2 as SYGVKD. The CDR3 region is CAICHPSDLETQYF.

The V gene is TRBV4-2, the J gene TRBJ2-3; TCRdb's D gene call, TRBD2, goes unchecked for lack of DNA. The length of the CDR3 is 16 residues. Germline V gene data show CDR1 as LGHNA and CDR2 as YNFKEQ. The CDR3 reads CASSPEMSGGTDTQYF.

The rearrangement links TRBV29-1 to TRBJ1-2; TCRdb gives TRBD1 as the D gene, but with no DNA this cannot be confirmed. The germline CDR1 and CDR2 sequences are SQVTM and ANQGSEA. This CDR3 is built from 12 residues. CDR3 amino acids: CSVPDREYGYTF.

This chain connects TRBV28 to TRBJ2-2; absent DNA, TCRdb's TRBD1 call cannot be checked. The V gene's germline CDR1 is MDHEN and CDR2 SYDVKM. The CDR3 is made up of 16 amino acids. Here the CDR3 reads CASSHPDRAGTGELFF.

The CDR3: CASSQEVAGDGYTF. This chain connects TRBV4-1 to TRBJ1-2; the TRBD1 assignment by TCRdb is unverifiable without DNA. The CDR3 has 14 amino acids. Per germline, CDR1 MGHRA and CDR2 YSYEKL.

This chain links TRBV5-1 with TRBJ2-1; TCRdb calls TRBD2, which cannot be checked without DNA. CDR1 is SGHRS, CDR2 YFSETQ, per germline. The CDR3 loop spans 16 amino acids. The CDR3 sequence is CASSPSPGLADNEQFF.

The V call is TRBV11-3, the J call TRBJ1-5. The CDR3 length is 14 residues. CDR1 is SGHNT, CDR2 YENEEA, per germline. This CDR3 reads CASSFIISNQPQHF. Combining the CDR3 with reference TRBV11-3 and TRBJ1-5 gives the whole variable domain EAGVVQSPRYKIIEKKQPVAFWCNPISGHNTLYWYLQNLGQGPELLIRYENEEAVDDSQLPKDRFSAERLKGVDSTLKIQPAELGDSAVYLCASSFIISNQPQHFGDGTRLSIL.

The CDR3 here is CASSLDYRGYNEQFF. The chain uses TRBV7-6 and TRBJ2-1; checking the TCRdb D call of TRBD1 is not possible without DNA. Germline V gene data show CDR1 as SGHVS and CDR2 as FNYEAQ. There are 15 residues in the CDR3. Full variable domain (rest looked up from reference TRBV7-6 and TRBJ2-1): GAGVSQSPRYKVTKRGQDVALRCDPISGHVSLYWYRQALGQGPEFLTYFNYEAQQDKSGLPNDRFSAERPEGSISTLTIQRTEQRDSAMYRCASSLDYRGYNEQFFGPGTRLTVL.

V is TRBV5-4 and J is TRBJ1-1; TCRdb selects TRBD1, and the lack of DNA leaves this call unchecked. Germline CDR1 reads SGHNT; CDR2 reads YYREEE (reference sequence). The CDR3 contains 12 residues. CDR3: CASSLRGNEAFF.

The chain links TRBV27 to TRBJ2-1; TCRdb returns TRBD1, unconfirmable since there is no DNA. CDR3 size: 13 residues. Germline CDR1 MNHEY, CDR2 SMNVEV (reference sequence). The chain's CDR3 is CASSLYRDNEQFF.

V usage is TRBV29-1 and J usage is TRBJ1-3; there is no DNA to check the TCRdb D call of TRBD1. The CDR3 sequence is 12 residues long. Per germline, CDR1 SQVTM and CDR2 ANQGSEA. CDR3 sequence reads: CSVEWAGNTIYF.

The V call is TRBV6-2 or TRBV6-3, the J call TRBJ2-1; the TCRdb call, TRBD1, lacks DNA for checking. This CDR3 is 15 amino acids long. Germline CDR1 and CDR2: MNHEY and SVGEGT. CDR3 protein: CASSNTVPSYNEQFF.

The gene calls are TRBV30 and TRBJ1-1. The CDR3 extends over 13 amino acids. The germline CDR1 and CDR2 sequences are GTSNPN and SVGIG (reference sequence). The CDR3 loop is CAWSVLGASEAFF.

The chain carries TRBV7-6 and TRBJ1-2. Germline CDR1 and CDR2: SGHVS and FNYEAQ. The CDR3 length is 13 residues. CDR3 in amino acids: CASSQTGTYGYTF. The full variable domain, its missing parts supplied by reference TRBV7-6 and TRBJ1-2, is GAGVSQSPRYKVTKRGQDVALRCDPISGHVSLYWYRQALGQGPEFLTYFNYEAQQDKSGLPNDRFSAERPEGSISTLTIQRTEQRDSAMYRCASSQTGTYGYTFGSGTRLTVV.

The CDR3 here is CASSQDRRGRGNEQFF. V usage is TRBV4-3 and J usage is TRBJ2-1; absent DNA, TCRdb's TRBD1 call cannot be checked. From germline, CDR1 is LGHNA and CDR2 YSLEER. This CDR3 spans 16 amino acids.

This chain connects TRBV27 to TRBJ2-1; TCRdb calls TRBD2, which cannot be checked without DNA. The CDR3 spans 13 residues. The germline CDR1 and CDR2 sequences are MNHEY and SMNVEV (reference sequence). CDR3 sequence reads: CASSLLLRGEQFF.

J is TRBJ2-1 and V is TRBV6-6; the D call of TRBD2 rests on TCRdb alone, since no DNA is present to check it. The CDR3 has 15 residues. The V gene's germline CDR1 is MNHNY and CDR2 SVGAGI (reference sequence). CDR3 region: CASSRLAGGLNEQFF.

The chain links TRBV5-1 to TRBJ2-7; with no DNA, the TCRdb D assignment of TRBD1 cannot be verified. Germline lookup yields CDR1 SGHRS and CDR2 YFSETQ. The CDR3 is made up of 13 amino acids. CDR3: CASSTGDSYEQYF.